The following is a T cell receptor (beta chain) sequence with its context. No antigen is known for it. Trimming shortened V by 1 base and J by 3 bases, and 19 bases separated the two germline ends. This CDR3 comprises 17 residues. Per the germline V gene, CDR1 is SGHRS and CDR2 is YFSETQ. Assay runs were performed at deep level. The assay was immunoSEQ multiplex PCR, and TCRdb's table has in-frame clones only and misses some. Found here are 2,500,000 or so clones, just over 90% of them singletons; the top ten hold under 0.15%. The sample originates from a study of shared clonotypes between healthy human individuals. Whole-study findings and limits: Although depth was large, rarefaction showed that sequencing of the sorted subsets was incomplete.

What was sequenced was naive CD4+ T cells sorted from blood. Described subset: CD45RA+ positively selected. The chain recombines TRBV5-1 with TRBJ1-2, with D perhaps TRBD1 (5 bases). This receptor was taken from a man between 18 and 35 years old in good health. The CDR3 spells CASSLILPTREDYGYTF. CDR3 sequence (DNA): TGCGCCAGCAGCTTGATTCTACCTACCAGGGAAGACTATGGCTACACCTTC. The full variable domain, its missing parts supplied by reference TRBV5-1 and TRBJ1-2, is KAGVTQTPRYLIKTRGQQVTLSCSPISGHRSVSWYQQTPGQGLQFLFEYFSETQRNKGNFPGRFSGRQFSNSRSEMNVSTLELGDSALYLCASSLILPTREDYGYTFGSGTRLTVV.